A single TCR beta chain is shown here with its context. The length of the CDR3 is 18 residues. Trimming removed 4 bases from V and 0 bases from J; junction bases left unmatched: 12. Germline CDR1 and CDR2: KGHSH and LQKENI. In the original processing: Amplification of reference gene primers provided the estimated nucleated cell counts. The protocol was immunoSEQ multiplex PCR, while the TCRdb copy is restricted to in-frame clones and leaves out a portion. The V and J calls and clone size were taken over from that table, and D and trimming were inferred from the DNA. The sample lists 200,000 or so clones; just under 85% were seen once. This specimen belongs to a study of blood T cell repertoires in COVID-19. Overall study context: Some COVID-19 samples were acute and others convalescent; all came from the United States, Italy and Spain. Sample material is recorded as cDNA or gDNA derived from T cells, B-cell-depleted T cells, or PBMCs.

The V call is TRBV18, the J call TRBJ1-2; TRBD1 matches at 9 bases. The receptor comes from a human donor with acute or convalescent COVID-19. The donor label of this sample is uncertain. Sequenced material: peripheral blood. CDR3 nucleotides: TGTGCCAGCTCACGCGAGACAGGGGGAGCAGTCACTAACTATGGCTACACCTTC. Translating gives CASSRETGGAVTNYGYTF.